This TCR beta chain was identified in a study of T cells in Graves' hyperthyroidism and ophthalmopathy. Study-level findings and limits: A model using 13 V-J features told ophthalmopathy apart from stable hyperthyroidism. Clonotypes that were expanded in thyroid above 0.001 mostly appeared in blood too.

This clonotype has a count of ten or more. The antigen remains unidentified. Germline and junction disagree at one end, which may indicate a read error. The V gene's germline CDR1 is SGHAT and CDR2 FQNNGV. The CDR3 runs to 11 residues. Amplified TCR beta CDR3 regions derived from RNA transcripts. HTBI primers drove first-round RT-PCR of the TCR CDR3. TCRdb itself ran the multiplex PCR reads through MiXCR, one entry per CDR3 protein. The repertoire holds under 400,000 distinct CDR3 sequences, with approximately 15% as singletons. The origin of this receptor is a man under 40 with Graves' hyperthyroidism. The sample consisted of blood. This rearrangement joins TRBV11-2 to TRBJ2-1, with D unresolved. In nucleotides, the CDR3 is TGTGCCAACAGCATCTACAATGAGCAGTTCTTC. It is translated as CANSIYNEQFF. The whole variable domain, remainder taken from reference TRBV11-2 and TRBJ2-1, is EAGVAQSPRYKIIEKRQSVAFWCNPISGHATLYWYQQILGQGPKLLIQFQNNGVVDDSQLPKDRFSAERLKGVDSTLKIQPAKLEDSAVYLCANSIYNEQFFGPGTRLTVL.